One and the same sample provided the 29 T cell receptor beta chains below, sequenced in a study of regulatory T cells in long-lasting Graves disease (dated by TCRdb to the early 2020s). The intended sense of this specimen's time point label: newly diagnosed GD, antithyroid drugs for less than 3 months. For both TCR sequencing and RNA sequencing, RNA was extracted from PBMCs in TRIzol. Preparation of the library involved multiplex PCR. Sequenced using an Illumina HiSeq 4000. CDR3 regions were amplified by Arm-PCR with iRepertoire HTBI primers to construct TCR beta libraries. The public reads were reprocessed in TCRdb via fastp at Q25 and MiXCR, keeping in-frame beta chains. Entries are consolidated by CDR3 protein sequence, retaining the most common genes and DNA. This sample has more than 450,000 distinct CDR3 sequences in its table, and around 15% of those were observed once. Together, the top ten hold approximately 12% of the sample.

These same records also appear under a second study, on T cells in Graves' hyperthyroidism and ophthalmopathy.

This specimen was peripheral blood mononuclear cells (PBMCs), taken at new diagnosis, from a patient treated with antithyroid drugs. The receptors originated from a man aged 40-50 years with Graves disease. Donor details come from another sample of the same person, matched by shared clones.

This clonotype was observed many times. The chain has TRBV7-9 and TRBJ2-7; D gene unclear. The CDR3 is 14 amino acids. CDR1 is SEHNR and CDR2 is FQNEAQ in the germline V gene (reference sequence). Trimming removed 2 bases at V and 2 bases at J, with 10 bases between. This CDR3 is CASSLSAETYEQYF. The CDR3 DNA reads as TGTGCCAGCAGCTTATCTGCAGAGACCTACGAGCAGTACTTC.

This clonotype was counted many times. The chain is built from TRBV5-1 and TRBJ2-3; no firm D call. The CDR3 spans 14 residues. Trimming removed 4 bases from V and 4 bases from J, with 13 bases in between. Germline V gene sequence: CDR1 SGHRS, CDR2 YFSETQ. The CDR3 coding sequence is TGCGCCAGCAGCGGACCGTCAGTAGCAGATACGCAGTATTTT. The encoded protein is CASSGPSVADTQYF.

The CDR3 loop reads CSASRASGTDTQYF. In nucleotides, the CDR3 is TGCAGCGCTAGTCGAGCTAGCGGAACAGATACGCAGTATTTT. The V and J genes are TRBV29-1 and TRBJ2-3; 7 nucleotides line up with TRBD2. Germline-derived CDR1 and CDR2 are SQVTM and ANQGSEA. Trimming cost V 7 bases and J 3 bases; bases outside gene matches: 10. The CDR3 consists of 14 residues.

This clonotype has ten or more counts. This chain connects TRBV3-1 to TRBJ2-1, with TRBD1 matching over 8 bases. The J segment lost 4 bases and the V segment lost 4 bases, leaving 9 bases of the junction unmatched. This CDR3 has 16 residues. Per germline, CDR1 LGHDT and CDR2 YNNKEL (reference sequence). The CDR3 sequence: CASSRWDRKEYNEQFF. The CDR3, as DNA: TGTGCCAGCAGCCGTTGGGACAGGAAGGAGTACAATGAGCAGTTCTTC.

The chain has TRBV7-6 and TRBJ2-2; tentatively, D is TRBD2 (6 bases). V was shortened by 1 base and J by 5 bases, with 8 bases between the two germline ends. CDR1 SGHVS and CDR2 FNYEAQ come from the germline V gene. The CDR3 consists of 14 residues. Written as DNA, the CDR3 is TGTGCCAGCAGCTTAGGTCGGGGGACCGGGGAGCTGTTTTTT. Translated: CASSLGRGTGELFF.

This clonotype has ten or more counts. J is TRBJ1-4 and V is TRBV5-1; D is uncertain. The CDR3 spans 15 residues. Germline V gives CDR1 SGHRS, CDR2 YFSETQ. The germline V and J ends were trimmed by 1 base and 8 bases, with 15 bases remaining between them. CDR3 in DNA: TGCGCCAGCAGCTTGATGCGCCCTCAGGAGGAAAAACTGTTTTTT. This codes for CASSLMRPQEEKLFF.

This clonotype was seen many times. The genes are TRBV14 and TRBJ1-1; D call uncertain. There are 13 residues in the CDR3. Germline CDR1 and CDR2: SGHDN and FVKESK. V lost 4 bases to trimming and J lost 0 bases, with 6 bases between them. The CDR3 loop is CASSLYLNTEAFF. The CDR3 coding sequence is TGTGCCAGCAGCCTATATCTGAACACTGAAGCTTTCTTT.

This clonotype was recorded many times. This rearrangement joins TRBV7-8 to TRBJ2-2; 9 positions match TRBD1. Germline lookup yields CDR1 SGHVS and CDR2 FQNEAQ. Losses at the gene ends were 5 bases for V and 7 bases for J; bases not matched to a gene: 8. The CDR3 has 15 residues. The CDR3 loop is CASSHHRGLYGELFF. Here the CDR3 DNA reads TGTGCCAGCAGCCACCACAGGGGGCTATACGGGGAGCTGTTTTTT.

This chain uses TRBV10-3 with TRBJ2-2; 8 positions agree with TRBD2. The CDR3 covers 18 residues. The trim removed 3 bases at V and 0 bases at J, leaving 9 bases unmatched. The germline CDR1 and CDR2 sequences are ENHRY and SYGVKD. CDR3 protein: CAISEIRLAGTNTGELFF. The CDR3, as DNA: TGTGCCATCAGTGAAATTAGGCTAGCGGGTACGAACACCGGGGAGCTGTTTTTT.

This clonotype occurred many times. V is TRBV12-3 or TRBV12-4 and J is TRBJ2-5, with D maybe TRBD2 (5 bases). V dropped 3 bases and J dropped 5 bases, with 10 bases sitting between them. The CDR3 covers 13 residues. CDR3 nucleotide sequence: TGTGCCAGCAGTTTTGGGAGTGAGGAGACCCAGTACTTC. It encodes CASSFGSEETQYF.

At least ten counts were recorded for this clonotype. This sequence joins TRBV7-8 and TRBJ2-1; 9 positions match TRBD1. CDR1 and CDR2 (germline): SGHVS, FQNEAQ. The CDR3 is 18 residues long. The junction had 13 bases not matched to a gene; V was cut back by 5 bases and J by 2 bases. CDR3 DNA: TGTGCCAGCAGCCAAATGGGAGGGGGGACAGGGCCCTACAATGAGCAGTTCTTC. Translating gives CASSQMGGGTGPYNEQFF.

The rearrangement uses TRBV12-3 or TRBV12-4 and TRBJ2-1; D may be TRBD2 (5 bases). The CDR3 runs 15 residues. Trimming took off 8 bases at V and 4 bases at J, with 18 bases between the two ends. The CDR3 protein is CASYSFGEIYNEQFF. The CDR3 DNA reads TGTGCCAGCTATAGTTTTGGGGAGATTTACAATGAGCAGTTCTTC.

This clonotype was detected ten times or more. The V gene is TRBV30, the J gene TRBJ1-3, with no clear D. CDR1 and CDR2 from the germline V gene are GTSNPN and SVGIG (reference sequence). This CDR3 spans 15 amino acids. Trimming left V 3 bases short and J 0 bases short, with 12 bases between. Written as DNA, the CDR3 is TGTGCCTGGAGCGTCTTCCCTTTCTCTGGAAACACCATATATTTT. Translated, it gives CAWSVFPFSGNTIYF.

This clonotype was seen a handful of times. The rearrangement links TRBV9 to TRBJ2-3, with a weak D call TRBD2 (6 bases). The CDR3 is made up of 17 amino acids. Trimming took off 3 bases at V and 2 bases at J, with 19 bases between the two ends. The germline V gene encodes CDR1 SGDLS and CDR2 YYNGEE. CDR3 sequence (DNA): TGTGCCAGCAGCGCCACCCGGTTGGGGGGTCTCACAGATACGCAGTATTTT. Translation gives CASSATRLGGLTDTQYF.

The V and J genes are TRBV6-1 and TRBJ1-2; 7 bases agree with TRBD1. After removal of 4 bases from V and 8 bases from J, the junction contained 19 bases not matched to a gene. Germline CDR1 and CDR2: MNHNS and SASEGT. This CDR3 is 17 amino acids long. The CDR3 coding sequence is TGTGCCAGCAGTGGCCGAGAGGACAGGCGGGATTCGAGGGGCTACACCTTC. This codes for CASSGREDRRDSRGYTF.

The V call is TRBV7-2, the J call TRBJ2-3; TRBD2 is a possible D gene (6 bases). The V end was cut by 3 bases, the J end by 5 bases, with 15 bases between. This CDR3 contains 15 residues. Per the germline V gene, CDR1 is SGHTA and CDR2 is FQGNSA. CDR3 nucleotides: TGTGCCAGCAGCTTTTCGAGGGAGGTGAGAGATACGCAGTATTTT. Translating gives CASSFSREVRDTQYF.

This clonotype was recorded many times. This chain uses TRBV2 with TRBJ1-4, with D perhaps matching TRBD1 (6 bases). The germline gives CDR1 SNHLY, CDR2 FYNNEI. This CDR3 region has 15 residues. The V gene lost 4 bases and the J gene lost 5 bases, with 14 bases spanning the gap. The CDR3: CASSAQTGRNEKLFF. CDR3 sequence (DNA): TGTGCCAGCAGTGCTCAGACAGGACGGAATGAAAAACTGTTTTTT. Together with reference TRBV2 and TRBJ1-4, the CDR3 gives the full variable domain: EPEVTQTPSHQVTQMGQEVILRCVPISNHLYFYWYRQILGQKVEFLVSFYNNEISEKSEIFDDQFSVERPDGSNFTLKIRSTKLEDSAMYFCASSAQTGRNEKLFFGSGTQLSVL.

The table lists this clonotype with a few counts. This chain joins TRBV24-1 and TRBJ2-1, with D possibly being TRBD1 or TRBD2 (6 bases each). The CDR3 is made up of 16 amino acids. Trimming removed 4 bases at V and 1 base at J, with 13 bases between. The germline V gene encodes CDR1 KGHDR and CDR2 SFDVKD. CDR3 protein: CATSDPKGGSYNEQFF. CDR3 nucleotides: TGTGCCACCAGTGACCCCAAGGGGGGTTCCTACAATGAGCAGTTCTTC.

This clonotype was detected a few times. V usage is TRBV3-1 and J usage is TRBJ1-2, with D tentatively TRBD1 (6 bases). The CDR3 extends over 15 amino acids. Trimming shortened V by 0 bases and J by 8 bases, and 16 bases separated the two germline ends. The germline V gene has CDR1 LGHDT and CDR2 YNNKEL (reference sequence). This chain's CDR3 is CASSQELFGRGGYTF. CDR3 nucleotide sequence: TGTGCCAGCAGCCAAGAGCTTTTTGGCAGGGGAGGCTACACCTTC. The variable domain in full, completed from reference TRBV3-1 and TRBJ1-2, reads DTAVSQTPKYLVTQMGNDKSIKCEQNLGHDTMYWYKQDSKKFLKIMFSYNNKELIINETVPNRFSPKSPDKAHLNLHINSLELGDSAVYFCASSQELFGRGGYTFGSGTRLTVV.

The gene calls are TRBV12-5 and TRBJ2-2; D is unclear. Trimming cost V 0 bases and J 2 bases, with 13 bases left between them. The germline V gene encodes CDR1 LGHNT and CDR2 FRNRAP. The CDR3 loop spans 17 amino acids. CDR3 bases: TGTGCTAGTGGTTTGGTACCCCTGCTGGAAAACACCGGGGAGCTGTTTTTT. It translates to CASGLVPLLENTGELFF. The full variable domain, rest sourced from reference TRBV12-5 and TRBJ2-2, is DARVTQTPRHKVTEMGQEVTMRCQPILGHNTVFWYRQTMMQGLELLAYFRNRAPLDDSGMPKDRFSAEMPDATLATLKIQPSEPRDSAVYFCASGLVPLLENTGELFFGEGSRLTVL.

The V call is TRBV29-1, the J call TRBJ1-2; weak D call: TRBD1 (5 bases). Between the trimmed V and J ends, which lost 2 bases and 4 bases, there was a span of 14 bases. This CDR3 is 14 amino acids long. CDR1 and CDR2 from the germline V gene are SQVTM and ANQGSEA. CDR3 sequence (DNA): TGCAGCGTTGAAAGTAAAGGGGCGTTCTATGGCTACACCTTC. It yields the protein CSVESKGAFYGYTF.

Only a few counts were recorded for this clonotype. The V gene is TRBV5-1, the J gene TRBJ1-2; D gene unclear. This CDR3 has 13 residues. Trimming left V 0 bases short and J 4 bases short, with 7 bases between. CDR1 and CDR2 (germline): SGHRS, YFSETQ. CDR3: CASSLDRFYGYTF. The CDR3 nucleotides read TGCGCCAGCAGCTTGGACCGCTTCTATGGCTACACCTTC.

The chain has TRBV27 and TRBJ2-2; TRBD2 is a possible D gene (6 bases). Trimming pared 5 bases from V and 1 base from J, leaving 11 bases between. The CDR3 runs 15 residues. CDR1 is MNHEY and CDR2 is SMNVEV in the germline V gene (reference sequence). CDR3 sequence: CASSPTGLNTGELFF. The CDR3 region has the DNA TGTGCCAGCAGTCCAACGGGACTGAACACCGGGGAGCTGTTTTTT.

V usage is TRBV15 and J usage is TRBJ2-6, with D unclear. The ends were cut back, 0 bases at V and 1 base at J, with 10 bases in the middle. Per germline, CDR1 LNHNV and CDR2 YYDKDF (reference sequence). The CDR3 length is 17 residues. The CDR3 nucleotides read TGTGCCACCAGCAGAGATCGGGCTCTTTCTGGGGCCAACGTCCTGACTTTC. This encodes CATSRDRALSGANVLTF.

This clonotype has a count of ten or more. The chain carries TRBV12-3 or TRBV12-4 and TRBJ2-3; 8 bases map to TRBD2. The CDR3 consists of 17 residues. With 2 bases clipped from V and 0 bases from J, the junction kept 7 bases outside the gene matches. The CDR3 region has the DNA TGTGCCAGCAGTTTAAGGCTAGCGGGCGGGAGCACAGATACGCAGTATTTT. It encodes CASSLRLAGGSTDTQYF.

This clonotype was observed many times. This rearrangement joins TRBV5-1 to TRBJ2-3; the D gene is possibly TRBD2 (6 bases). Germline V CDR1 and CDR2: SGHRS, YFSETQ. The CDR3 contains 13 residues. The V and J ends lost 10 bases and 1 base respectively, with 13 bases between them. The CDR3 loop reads CAPAGTGTDTQYF. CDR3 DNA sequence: TGCGCCCCGGCCGGGACTGGCACAGATACGCAGTATTTT. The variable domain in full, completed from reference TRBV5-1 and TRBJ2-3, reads KAGVTQTPRYLIKTRGQQVTLSCSPISGHRSVSWYQQTPGQGLQFLFEYFSETQRNKGNFPGRFSGRQFSNSRSEMNVSTLELGDSALYLCAPAGTGTDTQYFGPGTRLTVL.

The DNA for the CDR3 is TGTGCTAGCGGACTAGGAGAGGCAGATACGCAGTATTTT. Translating it yields CASGLGEADTQYF. The J gene is TRBJ2-3, the V gene TRBV7-7; 7 nucleotides line up with TRBD2. Germline V gives CDR1 SSHAT, CDR2 FNYEAQ (reference sequence). The CDR3 has 13 amino acids.

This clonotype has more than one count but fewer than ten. The CDR3: CASSQTGHATYNEQFF. Here the CDR3 DNA reads TGTGCCAGCAGCCAGACCGGACATGCGACCTACAATGAGCAGTTCTTC. The rearrangement links TRBV4-2 to TRBJ2-1; a weak D match, TRBD1 (5 bases). Trimming took off 3 bases at V and 2 bases at J, with 14 bases between the two ends. Germline V gives CDR1 LGHNA, CDR2 YNFKEQ. This CDR3 is built from 16 residues.

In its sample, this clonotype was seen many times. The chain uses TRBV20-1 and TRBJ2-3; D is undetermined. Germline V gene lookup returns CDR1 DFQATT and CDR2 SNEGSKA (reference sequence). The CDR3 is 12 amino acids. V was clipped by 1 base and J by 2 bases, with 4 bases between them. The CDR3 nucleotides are TGCAGTGCTAGAGGCCACACAGATACGCAGTATTTT. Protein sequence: CSARGHTDTQYF.